This paragraph reports one T cell receptor beta chain. The sample is drawn from a study of regulatory T cells in long-lasting Graves disease. About the research overall: Duration of antithyroid drug therapy among newly diagnosed Graves' patients was under 3 months.

For TCR beta, libraries came from iRepertoire HTBI primers and Arm-PCR of CDR3 regions. TCRdb recomputed calls from the multiplex PCR reads with MiXCR, one row per CDR3 protein. The sample consists of 450,000 to 600,000 distinct CDR3 sequences, about 13% of them appearing once. Germline V gene data show CDR1 as GTSNPN and CDR2 as SVGIG (reference sequence). The CDR3 is 13 amino acids. V dropped 2 bases and J dropped 6; count of bases not matched to a gene: 5. As for time point: newly diagnosed GD, antithyroid drugs for less than 3 months. RNA from PBMCs was the source of the TCR library. Patients met American Thyroid Association criteria for Graves' disease. The sample also formed part of further work on T cells in Graves' hyperthyroidism and ophthalmopathy. That source notes: Patients with ophthalmopathy were separated from those with stable hyperthyroidism by a 13 V-J model.

The TCR was taken from a man aged 25 to 40 with Graves disease. The V gene is TRBV30, the J gene TRBJ2-7; 9 positions agree with TRBD1. This specimen was peripheral blood mononuclear cells (PBMCs), taken at new diagnosis, from a patient treated with antithyroid drugs. The CDR3 DNA follows: TGTGCCTGGAGTCCGGGACAGGGTCCCGAGCAGTACTTC. This gives the protein CAWSPGQGPEQYF.